This T cell receptor beta chain was captured in a study of monozygotic twins with inflammatory bowel disease. Points from the study as a whole: No single strong signal or clonotype associated with IBD was supported. With others, IBD patients shared fewer clonotypes than healthy twins did, especially with disease activity.

The germline V gene encodes CDR1 MGHRA and CDR2 YSYEKL. The CDR3 sequence is 16 residues long. As to this clonotype: The target antigen is unknown.

TCRdb reprocessed the 5' RACE reads, with one entry per CDR3 protein and no DNA. Its table records approximately 330,000 distinct CDR3 sequences. The chain employs TRBV4-1 and TRBJ2-5; TCRdb's D gene call, TRBD2, goes unchecked for lack of DNA. The specimen sequenced was blood. This clonotype was obtained from a human donor with ulcerative colitis or Crohn's disease, or a healthy co-twin of an affected twin (not recorded which). CDR3: CASSRIGVGLSETQYF.